The rows below give T cell receptor beta chains drawn from one sample of a study of cytomegalovirus exposure and HLA in healthy donors. This table comes from immunoSEQ multiplex PCR, and its TCRdb copy is limited to in-frame clones, with some not included. The repertoire holds 150,000 or so clones, with about 86% as singletons. The sample was PBMCs. The source of these receptors is a human donor in good health. The CDR3 runs from the conserved cysteine through the conserved F or W.

v_call,cdr3_aa
TRBV13,CASSPRGSYNEQFF
TRBV7-8,CASSFSSRTGRHEQYF
TRBV7-2,CASSSLAGRYNEQFF
TRBV5-4,CASSLGARTEAFF
TRBV19,CASSITAGVLTGELFF
TRBV6-5,CASSYSGVSYEQYF
TRBV11-1,CASSGRDRVPGELFF
TRBV4-1,CASSSLAGGLEQYF
TRBV11-2,CASSSSRRERSRVNEQFF
TRBV10-3,CAISLTGKYGYTF